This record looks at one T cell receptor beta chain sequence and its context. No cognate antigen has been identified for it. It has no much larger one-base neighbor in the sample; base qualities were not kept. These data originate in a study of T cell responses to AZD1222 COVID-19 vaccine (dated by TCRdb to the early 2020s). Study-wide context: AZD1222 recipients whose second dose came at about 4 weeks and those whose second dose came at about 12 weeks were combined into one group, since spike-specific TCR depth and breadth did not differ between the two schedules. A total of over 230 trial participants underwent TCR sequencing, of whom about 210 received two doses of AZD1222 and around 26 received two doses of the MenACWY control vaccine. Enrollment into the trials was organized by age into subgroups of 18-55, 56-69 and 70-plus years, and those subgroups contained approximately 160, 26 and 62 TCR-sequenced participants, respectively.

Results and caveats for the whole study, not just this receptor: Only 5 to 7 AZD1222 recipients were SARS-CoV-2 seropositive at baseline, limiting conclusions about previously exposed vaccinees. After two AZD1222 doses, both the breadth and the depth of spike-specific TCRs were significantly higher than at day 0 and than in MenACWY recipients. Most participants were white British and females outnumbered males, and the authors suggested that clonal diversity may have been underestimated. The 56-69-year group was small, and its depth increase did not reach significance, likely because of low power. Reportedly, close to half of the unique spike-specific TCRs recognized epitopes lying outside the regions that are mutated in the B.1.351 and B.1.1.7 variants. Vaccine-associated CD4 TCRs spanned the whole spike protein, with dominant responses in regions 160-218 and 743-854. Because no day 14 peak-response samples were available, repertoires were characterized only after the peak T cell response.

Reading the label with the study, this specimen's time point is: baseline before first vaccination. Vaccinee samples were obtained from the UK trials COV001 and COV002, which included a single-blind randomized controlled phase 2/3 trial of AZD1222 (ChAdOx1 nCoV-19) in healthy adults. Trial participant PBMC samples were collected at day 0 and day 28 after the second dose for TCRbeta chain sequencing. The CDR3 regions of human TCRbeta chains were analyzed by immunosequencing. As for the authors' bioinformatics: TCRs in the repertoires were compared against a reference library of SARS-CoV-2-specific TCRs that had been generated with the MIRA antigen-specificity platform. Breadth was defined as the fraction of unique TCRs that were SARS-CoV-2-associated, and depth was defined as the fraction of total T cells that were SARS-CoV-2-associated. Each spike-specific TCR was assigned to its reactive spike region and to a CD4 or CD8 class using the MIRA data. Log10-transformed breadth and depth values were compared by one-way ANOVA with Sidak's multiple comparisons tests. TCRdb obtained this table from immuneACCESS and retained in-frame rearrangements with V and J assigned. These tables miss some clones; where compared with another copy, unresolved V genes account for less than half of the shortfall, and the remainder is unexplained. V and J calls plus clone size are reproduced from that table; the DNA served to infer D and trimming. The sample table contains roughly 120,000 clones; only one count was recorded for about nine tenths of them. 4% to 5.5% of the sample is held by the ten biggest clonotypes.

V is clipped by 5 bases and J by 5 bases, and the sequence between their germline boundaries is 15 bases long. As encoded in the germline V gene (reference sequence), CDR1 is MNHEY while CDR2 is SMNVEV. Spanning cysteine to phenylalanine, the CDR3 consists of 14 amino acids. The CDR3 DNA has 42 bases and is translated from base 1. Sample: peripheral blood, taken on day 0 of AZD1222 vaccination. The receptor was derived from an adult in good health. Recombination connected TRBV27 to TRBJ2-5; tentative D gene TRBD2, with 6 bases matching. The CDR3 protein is CASSPSGGRETQYF. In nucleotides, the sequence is TGTGCCAGCAGTCCATCAGGAGGGCGGGAGACCCAGTACTTC.